Below, one TCR beta chain is given with its context. Its target is not known. The germline gives CDR1 SGHDT, CDR2 YYEEEE. J lost 7 bases, V lost 4 bases, and 8 bases had no gene match. The CDR3 has 14 residues. The entry originates in a study of T-cell reconstitution after alpha-beta-depleted transplantation in children. The authors prepared the TCRbeta library with unique molecular identifiers. Via MiXCR, TCRdb re-called the PCR reads, giving one row per CDR3 protein. This sample has approximately 270,000 distinct CDR3 sequences, with roughly a quarter found just once. Study-wide results and limits: One year post-transplant, T-cell counts and diversity were largely derived from T cells produced anew. Reports say that about two months after transplant, the alpha-beta T cells came out of several hundred graft clones that had expanded. It was surviving recipient T cells and thymic progenitors that gave some patients high TCRbeta diversity at day 60.

The TCR sequence derives from a female patient aged 2 to 10 who had a stem cell transplant for congenital amegakaryocytic thrombocytopenia, so the T cells may come from the graft donor. Material: PBMCs, mostly from graft donor cells, obtained 360 days after TCRalphabeta/CD19-depleted stem cell transplant. The chain links TRBV5-6 to TRBJ2-7; 10 nucleotides align to TRBD1. Here the CDR3 reads CASSLGQGLEEQYF. The CDR3 bases are TGTGCCAGCAGCCTGGGACAGGGGTTGGAGGAGCAGTACTTC.